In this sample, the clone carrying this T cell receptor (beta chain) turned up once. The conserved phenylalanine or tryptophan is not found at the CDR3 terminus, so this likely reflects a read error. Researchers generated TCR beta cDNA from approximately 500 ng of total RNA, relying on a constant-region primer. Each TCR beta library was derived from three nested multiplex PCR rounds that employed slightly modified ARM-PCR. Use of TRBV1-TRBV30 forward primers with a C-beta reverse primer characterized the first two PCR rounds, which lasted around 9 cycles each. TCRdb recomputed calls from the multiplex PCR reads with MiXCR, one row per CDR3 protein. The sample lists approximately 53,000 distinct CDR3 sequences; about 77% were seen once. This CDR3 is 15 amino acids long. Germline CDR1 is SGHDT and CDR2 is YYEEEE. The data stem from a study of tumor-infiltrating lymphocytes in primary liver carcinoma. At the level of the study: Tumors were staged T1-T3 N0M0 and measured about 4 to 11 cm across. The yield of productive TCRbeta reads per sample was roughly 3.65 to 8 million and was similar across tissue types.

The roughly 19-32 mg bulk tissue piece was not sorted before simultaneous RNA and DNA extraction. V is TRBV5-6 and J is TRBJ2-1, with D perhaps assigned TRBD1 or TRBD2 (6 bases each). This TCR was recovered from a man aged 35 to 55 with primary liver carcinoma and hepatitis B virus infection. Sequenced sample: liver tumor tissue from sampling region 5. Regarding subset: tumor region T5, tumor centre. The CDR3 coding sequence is TGTGCCAGTAGCTACCGGGGGCGGGCCTACAATGAGCAGTTCCTC. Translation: CASSYRGRAYNEQFL.